A selection of T cell receptor beta chains follows, all from one sample in a study of blood T cell repertoires in COVID-19. Libraries were prepared by immunoSEQ multiplex PCR; TCRdb keeps only in-frame clonotypes and omits some of them. The sample lists roughly 250,000 clones; about 83% were seen once. Material for sequencing was PBMCs or T cells enriched from blood (not recorded which). The receptor set was obtained from a woman aged 35 to 49 who had been exposed to COVID-19. Each CDR3 is given with its conserved first and last residue. D genes are given only for firm matches. Size values are once, few and many counts, or a class for expanded clones, and some rows have none.

TRBJ1-4 | - | TRBD1 | 14 | TRBV14 | CASSPGTGNEKLFF | TGTGCCAGCAGCCCCGGGACAGGGAATGAAAAACTGTTTTTT
TRBJ1-1 | - | TRBD1 | 14 | TRBV5-6 | CASSMDRAAFEAFF | TGTGCCAGCAGCATGGACAGGGCGGCCTTTGAAGCTTTCTTT
TRBJ1-2 | - | - | 14 | TRBV4-1 | CASSQDWRGGGYTF | TGCGCCAGCAGCCAAGATTGGCGGGGGGGTGGCTACACCTTC
TRBJ2-3 | few | - | 10 | TRBV29-1 | CSVPGTTQYF | TGCAGCGTCCCCGGGACAACGCAGTATTTT
TRBJ1-1 | - | - | 15 | TRBV6-5 | CASSYDTNRRTEAFF | TGTGCCAGCAGTTACGATACTAATCGCCGCACTGAAGCTTTCTTT
TRBJ1-4 | - | - | 15 | TRBV7-2 | CASSSISGIGEKLFF | TGTGCCAGCAGCTCCATCAGCGGGATTGGTGAAAAACTGTTTTTT
TRBJ2-7 | - | - | 13 | TRBV7-2 | CASSLAAAYEQYF | TGTGCCAGCAGCTTAGCGGCGGCCTACGAGCAGTACTTC
TRBJ1-2 | - | - | 13 | TRBV7-2 | CASSSQGLGGYTF | TGTGCCAGCAGCTCGCAGGGGTTAGGTGGCTACACCTTC
TRBJ2-5 | - | TRBD2 | 16 | TRBV25-1 | CASSALSGGARETQYF | TGTGCCAGCAGTGCTCTTAGCGGGGGAGCCAGGGAGACCCAGTACTTC
TRBJ2-3 | - | TRBD2 | 16 | TRBV5-5 | CASSFNSGDSTDTQYF | TGTGCCAGCAGCTTTAATAGCGGGGATAGCACAGATACGCAGTATTTT
TRBJ1-5 | few | TRBD1 | 14 | TRBV4-1 | CASSPGQGLGPQHF | TGCGCCAGCAGCCCCGGACAGGGGCTAGGGCCCCAGCATTTT
TRBJ1-5 | - | - | 12 | TRBV6-5 | CASRAPGGTQHF | TGTGCCAGCAGGGCCCCGGGGGGGACCCAGCATTTT
TRBJ1-3 | - | TRBD1 | 18 | TRBV9 | CASSVEGAGYYSGNTIYF | TGTGCCAGCAGCGTAGAGGGGGCGGGGTATTACTCTGGAAACACCATATATTTT
TRBJ2-7 | - | - | 14 | TRBV4-2 | CASSHNKGAYEQYF | TGTGCCAGCAGCCACAACAAGGGAGCCTACGAGCAGTACTTC
TRBJ1-4 | once | TRBD1 | 14 | TRBV5-1 | CASSKQGGFEKLFF | TGCGCCAGTAGTAAGCAGGGGGGTTTTGAAAAACTGTTTTTT
TRBJ1-3 | - | TRBD1 | 19 | TRBV28 | CASSSRRTGGWGPGNTIYF | TGTGCCAGCAGTTCTAGGAGGACAGGGGGCTGGGGCCCTGGAAACACCATATATTTT
TRBJ1-1 | - | - | 14 | TRBV6-1 | CASSAAGALPEAFF | TGTGCCAGCAGTGCAGCAGGGGCCCTCCCTGAAGCTTTCTTT
TRBJ1-6 | - | TRBD1 | 15 | TRBV9 | CASSVAGTGGFTLHF | TGTGCCAGCAGCGTAGCCGGGACAGGGGGTTTCACCCTCCACTTT
TRBJ2-7 | - | TRBD2 | 15 | TRBV3-1/TRBV3-2 | CASSQDVPGGEEQYF | TGTGCCAGCAGCCAAGATGTCCCGGGAGGGGAAGAGCAGTACTTC
TRBJ2-7 | - | TRBD1 | 14 | TRBV7-9 | CASSLLDRGYEQYF | TGTGCCAGCAGCTTATTGGACAGGGGCTACGAGCAGTACTTC